Shown below are 8 T cell receptor beta chains from a single sample sequenced in a study of CD4 T cells in relation to SARS-CoV-2 and coronaviruses. Before the COVID-19 pandemic, during about 2011-2019, CD4+ T cells were taken from unexposed donors. Measured with immunoSEQ multiplex PCR; TCRdb has only the in-frame clones, and not every one. The profile covers approximately 59,000 clones, with 75% to 90% appearing a single time and roughly 1.5% taken by the ten largest. Sequencing was carried out using memory CD4+ T cells from PBMCs. These receptors were obtained from a human donor in good health.

V and J are TRBV7-3 and TRBJ2-1; TRBD2 agrees at 11 bases. This CDR3 comprises 16 residues. Germline CDR1 and CDR2: SGHTA and FQGTGA. The junction had 7 bases not matched to a gene; V was cut back by 4 bases and J by 5 bases. CDR3 sequence (DNA): TGTGCCAGCAGCTCGAATAGCGGGGGGGCAAACAATGAGCAGTTCTTC. Protein sequence: CASSSNSGGANNEQFF. Drawing the rest from reference TRBV7-3 and TRBJ2-1, the complete variable domain is GAGVSQTPSNKVTEKGKYVELRCDPISGHTALYWYRQSLGQGPEFLIYFQGTGAADDSGLPNDRFFAVRPEGSVSTLKIQRTERGDSAVYLCASSSNSGGANNEQFFGPGTRLTVL.

The V call is TRBV7-3, the J call TRBJ2-3; D could derive from TRBD1 or TRBD2 (5 bases each). Per the germline V gene, CDR1 is SGHTA and CDR2 is FQGTGA. V was pared by 7 bases and J by 0 bases, with 8 bases between. The CDR3 runs to 13 residues. As DNA, the CDR3 is TGTGCCAGCAACGGGGCTAGCACAGATACGCAGTATTTT. Its protein product is CASNGASTDTQYF.

V is TRBV5-1 and J is TRBJ2-7; TRBD1 aligns across 7 bases. The CDR3 is made up of 13 amino acids. Germline CDR1 is SGHRS and CDR2 is YFSETQ. The V segment lost 4 bases and the J segment 12 bases; nucleotides outside the gene matches: 13. The CDR3 DNA sequence: TGCGCCAGCAGCCCGAGGGACAGTAACATGCTGTACTTC. Encoded protein: CASSPRDSNMLYF.

The genes are TRBV19 and TRBJ2-5; 7 bases agree with TRBD1. The CDR3 runs 12 residues. V lost 6 bases and J lost 4; bases outside the gene matches: 2. Germline V CDR1 and CDR2: LNHDA, SQIVND (reference sequence). The CDR3 DNA follows: TGTGCCAGTAGGCGACAGGGAGAGACCCAGTACTTC. As protein: CASRRQGETQYF.

The CDR3 DNA reads as TGTGCCAGCGGACGACAGGGCATGAACACTGAAGCTTTCTTT. The encoded protein is CASGRQGMNTEAFF. The chain employs TRBV9 and TRBJ1-1; 7 bases match TRBD1. With V trimmed by 7 bases and J by 0 bases, 6 bases remained unmatched. Germline values: CDR1 SGDLS, CDR2 YYNGEE. The CDR3 runs to 14 residues.

J is TRBJ1-6 and V is TRBV19, with D maybe TRBD1 (5 bases). The CDR3 runs to 15 residues. The V gene lost 6 bases and the J gene lost 3 bases, with 12 bases spanning the gap. Germline CDR1 LNHDA, CDR2 SQIVND (reference sequence). The CDR3 DNA reads TGTGCCAGTAGCCCGGGGGGTTACTATAATTCACCCCTCCACTTT. Its protein product is CASSPGGYYNSPLHF. The full variable domain, completed using reference TRBV19 and TRBJ1-6, is DGGITQSPKYLFRKEGQNVTLSCEQNLNHDAMYWYRQDPGQGLRLIYYSQIVNDFQKGDIAEGYSVSREKKESFPLTVTSAQKNPTAFYLCASSPGGYYNSPLHFGNGTRLTVT.

This clone was detected only a few times. The chain recombines TRBV5-6 with TRBJ2-7; D is perhaps TRBD1 (5 bases). The CDR3 covers 11 residues. Germline CDR1 is SGHDT and CDR2 is YYEEEE. Deletions cut 3 bases from V and 7 bases from J, with 8 bases between. CDR3 nucleotide sequence: TGTGCCAGCAGCTGGAGACAGGAGCAGTACTTC. This encodes CASSWRQEQYF.

The rearrangement links TRBV28 to TRBJ2-3; D gene uncertain. In germline, CDR1 is MDHEN, CDR2 SYDVKM. V gave up 5 bases and J gave up 0 bases, with 15 bases separating them. The CDR3 loop spans 16 amino acids. The CDR3 is CASSAQTGFSTDTQYF. The DNA of the CDR3 is TGTGCCAGCAGTGCACAGACTGGATTTAGCACAGATACGCAGTATTTT.